These 2 T cell receptor beta chains came from one sample sequenced in a study of blood T cell repertoires in COVID-19. Assay: immunoSEQ multiplex PCR; the TCRdb copy retains only in-frame clones and omits some. The sample has 200,000 to 300,000 clones, roughly 81% seen once. Sequencing was carried out using peripheral blood. The receptor set was obtained from a woman aged 80 or over with COVID-19, enrolled during active disease.

V usage is TRBV3-1 (or the pseudogene TRBV3-2) and J usage is TRBJ1-5; 11 bases fit TRBD1. J was trimmed by 4 bases and V by 6 bases; bases with no gene match: 2. The germline V gene encodes CDR1 LGHDT and CDR2 YNNKEL (reference sequence). CDR3 length: 14 residues. The CDR3 is CASSGTGGNQPQHF. DNA of the CDR3: TGTGCCAGCAGTGGGACAGGGGGTAATCAGCCCCAGCATTTT.

This chain links TRBV7-9 with TRBJ1-6; D is uncertain. This CDR3 region has 13 residues. The V and J ends lost 5 bases and 7 bases respectively, with 9 bases between them. Germline V gene sequence: CDR1 SEHNR, CDR2 FQNEAQ (reference sequence). The CDR3 here is CASSLLGNSPLHF. Here the CDR3 DNA reads TGTGCCAGCAGCCTCCTGGGCAATTCACCCCTCCACTTT.